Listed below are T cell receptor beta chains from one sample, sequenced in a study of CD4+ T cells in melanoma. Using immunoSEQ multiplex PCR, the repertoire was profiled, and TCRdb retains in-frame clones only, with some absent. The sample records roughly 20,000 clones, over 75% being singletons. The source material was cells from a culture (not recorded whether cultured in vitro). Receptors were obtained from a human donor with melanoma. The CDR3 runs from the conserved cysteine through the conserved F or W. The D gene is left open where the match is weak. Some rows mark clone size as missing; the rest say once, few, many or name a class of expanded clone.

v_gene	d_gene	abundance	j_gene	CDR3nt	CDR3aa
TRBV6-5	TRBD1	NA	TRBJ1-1	TGTGCCAGCAGTTCCTACCAGGGACAGGGGAACACTGAAGCTTTCTTT	CASSSYQGQGNTEAFF
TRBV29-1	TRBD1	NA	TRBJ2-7	TGCAGCGCCGCGACAGGGATCGGGACCTACGAGCAGTACTTC	CSAATGIGTYEQYF
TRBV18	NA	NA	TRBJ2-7	TGTGCCAGCTCACGGTCAGGTATCCCGCCCTACGAGCAGTACTTC	CASSRSGIPPYEQYF
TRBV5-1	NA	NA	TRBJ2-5	TGCGCCAGCAGCTTGGCCCGTGGAGGAGAGACCCAGTACTTC	CASSLARGGETQYF
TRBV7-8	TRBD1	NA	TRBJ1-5	TGTGCCAGCAGCCCGGTCGGGGGGACAGATCAGCCCCAGCATTTT	CASSPVGGTDQPQHF
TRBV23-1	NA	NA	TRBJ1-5	TGCGCCAGCAGTCAATCCCGGGATCAGCCCCAGCATTTT	CASSQSRDQPQHF
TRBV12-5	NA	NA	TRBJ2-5	TGTGCTAGTGGTCACGATTGGCCGGGGGAGACCCAGTACTTC	CASGHDWPGETQYF
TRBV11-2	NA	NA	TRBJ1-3	TGTGCCAGCAGCTTAGATTATCGGCCCCTCTCTGGAAACACCATATATTTT	CASSLDYRPLSGNTIYF
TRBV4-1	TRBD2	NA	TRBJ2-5	TGCGCCAGCAGCCGAAGTGGGACTAGCGGCGAGACCCAGTACTTC	CASSRSGTSGETQYF
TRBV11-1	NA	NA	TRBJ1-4	TGTGCCAGCAGCGCACGTGGACTACGGGTGGAAAAACTGTTTTTT	CASSARGLRVEKLFF
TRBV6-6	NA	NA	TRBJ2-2	TGTGCCAGCAGTGGGCAGCTCGACACCGGGGAGCTGTTTTTT	CASSGQLDTGELFF
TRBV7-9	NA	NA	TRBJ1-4	TGTGCCAGCACCCGGGATTCTTTTAATGAAAAACTGTTTTTT	CASTRDSFNEKLFF
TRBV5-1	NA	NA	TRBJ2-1	TGCGCCAGCAGCTTGGTTTCCCAAGTATCTTTTGAGCAGTTCTTC	CASSLVSQVSFEQFF
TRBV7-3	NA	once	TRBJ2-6	TGTGCCAGCAGTCCTACCACCTCTGGGGCCAACGTCCTGACTTTC	CASSPTTSGANVLTF
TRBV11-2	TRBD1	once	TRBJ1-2	TGTGCCAGCAGCTTAGTAGACAGGGGCTATGGCTACACCTTC	CASSLVDRGYGYTF
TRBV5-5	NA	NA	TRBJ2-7	TGTGCCAGCAGCTTGGACAACACTTACGAGCAGTACTTC	CASSLDNTYEQYF
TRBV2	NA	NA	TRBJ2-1	TGTGCCAGCAGTAGAAATCGACCCAATGAGCAGTTCTTC	CASSRNRPNEQFF
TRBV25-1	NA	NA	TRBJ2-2	TGTGCCAGCAGTGAAGATATCCAGGGGACCACCGGGGAGCTGTTTTTT	CASSEDIQGTTGELFF
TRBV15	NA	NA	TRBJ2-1	TGTGCCACCAGCATTAGAGGGGGGGCTTATGAGCAGTTCTTC	CATSIRGGAYEQFF
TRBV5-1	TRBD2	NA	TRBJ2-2	TGCGCCAGCAGCCCTTCTAGCGGGGGGGAATTCGGGGAGCTGTTTTTT	CASSPSSGGEFGELFF
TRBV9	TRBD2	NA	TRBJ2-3	TGTGCCAGCAGCGTAGGAGTACGGGGAGGGGACACAGATACGCAGTATTTT	CASSVGVRGGDTDTQYF
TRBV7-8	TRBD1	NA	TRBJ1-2	TGTGCCAGCAGCTCACAAGAGGACAGGGGATTGGGAGGCTACACCTTC	CASSSQEDRGLGGYTF
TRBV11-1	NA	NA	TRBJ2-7	TGTGCCAGCAGCCTTGGTTCGGGAGACTACGAGCAGTACTTC	CASSLGSGDYEQYF
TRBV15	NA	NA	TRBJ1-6	TGTGCCACCAGCAGAGATGTAGGGTACGGGGGTTCACCCCTCCACTTT	CATSRDVGYGGSPLHF
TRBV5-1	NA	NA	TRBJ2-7	TGCGCCAGCAGCTCACCGGGTTACGAGCAGTACTTC	CASSSPGYEQYF
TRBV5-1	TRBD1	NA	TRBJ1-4	TGCGCCAGCAGCTTAGGGGACAGGGCCGGAAAACTGTTTTTT	CASSLGDRAGKLFF
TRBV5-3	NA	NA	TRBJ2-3	TGTGCCATGACGCGTAAGGGATTTAGAGGTACGCAGTATTTT	CAMTRKGFRGTQYF
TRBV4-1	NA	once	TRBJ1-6	TGCGCCAGCAGCCAACCGCCCCAGGGTAATTCACCCCTCCACTTT	CASSQPPQGNSPLHF
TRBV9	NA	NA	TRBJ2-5	TGTGCCAGCAGCGTAGTCGCGCAGGGTGACATCGAGACCCAGTACTTC	CASSVVAQGDIETQYF
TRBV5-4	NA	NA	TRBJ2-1	TGTGCCAGCAGCTCGACTGGCGGGGCTAGGGAGCAGTTCTTC	CASSSTGGAREQFF
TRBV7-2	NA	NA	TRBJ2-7	TGTGCCAGCAGCTTACTCAGGGGGGGGGCCTCCTACGAGCAGTACTTC	CASSLLRGGASYEQYF
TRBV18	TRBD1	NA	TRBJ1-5	TGTGCCAGCTCAAACGACAGGGGAAATGGTCAGCCCCAGCATTTT	CASSNDRGNGQPQHF
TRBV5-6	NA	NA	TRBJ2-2	TGTGCCAGCAGCTTGTTCGGGGGCACCGGGGAGCTGTTTTTT	CASSLFGGTGELFF
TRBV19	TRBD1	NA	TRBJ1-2	TGTGCCAGTAGGATGACAGGGCAAGGCTACACCTTC	CASRMTGQGYTF
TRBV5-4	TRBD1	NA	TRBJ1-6	TGTGCCAGCAGCTCGGGACAGGTGGTAGAGGCACCCCTCCACTTT	CASSSGQVVEAPLHF
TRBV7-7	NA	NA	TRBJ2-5	TGTGCCAGCAGCTTAGGGGGATGGGAGACCCAGTACTTC	CASSLGGWETQYF
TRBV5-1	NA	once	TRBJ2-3	TGCGCCAGCAGCTTGGCCGCGGATACGCAGTATTTT	CASSLAADTQYF
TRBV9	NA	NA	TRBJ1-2	TGTGCCAGCAGCGCCCCCGCCGGAGGACATTATGGCTACACCTTC	CASSAPAGGHYGYTF
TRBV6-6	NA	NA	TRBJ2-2	TGTGCCAGCAGTCCCCGCATCTCGAACACCGGGGAGCTGTTTTTT	CASSPRISNTGELFF
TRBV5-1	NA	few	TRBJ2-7	TGCGCCAGCAGCTTTCTCCGGGGCAGCTCCTACGAGCAGTACTTC	CASSFLRGSSYEQYF
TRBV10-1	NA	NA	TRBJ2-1	TGCGCCAGCAGTGACCCGGGCCAGGGGTTTAGGGAGCAGTTCTTC	CASSDPGQGFREQFF
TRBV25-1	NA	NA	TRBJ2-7	TGTGCCAGCAGTGAATCCCCCAGGGACGAGCAGTACTTC	CASSESPRDEQYF
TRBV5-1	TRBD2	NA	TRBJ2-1	TGCGCCAGCAGCTTGGAGTCTAGCGGGGCCTACAATGAGCAGTTCTTC	CASSLESSGAYNEQFF
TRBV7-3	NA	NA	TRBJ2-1	TGTGCCAGCAGCTTCCCGGGTACGTCCTACAATGAGCAGTTCTTC	CASSFPGTSYNEQFF
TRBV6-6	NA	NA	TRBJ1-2	TGTGCCAGCAGCCTACTTCCGGCGGCTACTAACTATGGCTACACCTTC	CASSLLPAATNYGYTF
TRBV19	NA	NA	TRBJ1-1	TGTGCCAGTAGTAGTGGTCGACCGAACACTGAAGCTTTCTTT	CASSSGRPNTEAFF
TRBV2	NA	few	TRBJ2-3	TGTGCCAGCAGTGAGTTAGGCAGGGCTACAGATACGCAGTATTTT	CASSELGRATDTQYF
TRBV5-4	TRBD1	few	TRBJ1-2	TGTGCCAGCAGCCTCGGACAGGGCGGTTTCGCAGTCTATGGCTACACCTTC	CASSLGQGGFAVYGYTF
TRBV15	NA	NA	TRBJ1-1	TGTGCCACCAGCAGAGAACGTCATACGAACACTGAAGCTTTCTTT	CATSRERHTNTEAFF
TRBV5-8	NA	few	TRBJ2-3	TGTGCCAGGTCCAGGGGAGGACAAGATACGCAGTATTTT	CARSRGGQDTQYF
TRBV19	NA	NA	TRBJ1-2	TGTGCCAGTAGTCTCGACCCCCGGGAGGGGTCGGACTATGGCTACACCTTC	CASSLDPREGSDYGYTF
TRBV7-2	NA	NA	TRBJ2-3	TGTGCCAGCAGCTTAGGACAGGTTACAGATACGCAGTATTTT	CASSLGQVTDTQYF
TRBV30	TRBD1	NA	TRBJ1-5	TGTGCCTGGAGTGTACAAGGGGGCCCTCAGCCCCAGCATTTT	CAWSVQGGPQPQHF
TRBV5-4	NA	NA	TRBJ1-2	TGTGCCAGCAGCTCCAAGCAGGGGACTCTTCGTGGCTACACCTTC	CASSSKQGTLRGYTF
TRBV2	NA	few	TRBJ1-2	TGTGCCAGCAGTGGCCTTCGGGGTTCGGAGGGTGGCTACACCTTC	CASSGLRGSEGGYTF
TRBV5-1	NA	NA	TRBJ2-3	TGCGCCAGCAGTGAAACGGTGACAGATACGCAGTATTTT	CASSETVTDTQYF
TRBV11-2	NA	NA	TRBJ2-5	TGTGCCAGCACCTTCTCGGAGGGCGAGACCCAGTACTTC	CASTFSEGETQYF
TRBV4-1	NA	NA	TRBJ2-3	TGCGCCAGCAGCCAAGGGATAGATTCTCAGCCGGGGGGCACAGATACGCAGTATTTT	CASSQGIDSQPGGTDTQYF